The 3 T cell receptor beta chains given below trace back to one sample, sequenced in a study of identical twins. Each CDR3 protein is one row after TCRdb ran MiXCR on the 5' RACE reads. Among about 700,000 distinct CDR3 sequences, over 8.5% were seen once, and the ten largest hold 0.98%. These sequences were also reported in another study, on yellow fever vaccine responses in identical twins.

The specimen sequenced was PBMCs. These receptors all stem from a woman between 18 and 29 years old in good health.

This clonotype has more than one count but fewer than ten. The chain is built from TRBV9 and TRBJ2-3; D is perhaps TRBD1 (6 bases). The CDR3 is made up of 19 amino acids. Trimming pared 1 base from V and 2 bases from J, leaving 23 bases between. Germline CDR1 SGDLS, CDR2 YYNGEE. This chain's CDR3 is CASSVSSRDTRDYTDTQYF. The CDR3, as DNA: TGTGCCAGCAGCGTATCAAGCCGGGACACGAGGGATTACACAGATACGCAGTATTTT.

There are a few counts of this clonotype. This sequence joins TRBV29-1 and TRBJ1-1; weak D call: TRBD1 (5 bases). The CDR3 runs to 14 residues. The germline V gene has CDR1 SQVTM and CDR2 ANQGSEA. V gave up 0 bases and J gave up 5 bases, with 13 bases separating them. As DNA, the CDR3 is TGCAGCGTTGAAGATTCAGGGCGCGGGACTGAAGCTTTCTTT. Amino acid sequence: CSVEDSGRGTEAFF.

Only a few counts were recorded for this clonotype. The CDR3 DNA is TGTGCCAGCAGCCGACTAACGGCAGGGAGAAATCAGCCCCAGCATTTT. It encodes CASSRLTAGRNQPQHF. The chain uses TRBV3-1 and TRBJ1-5; maybe TRBD1 (5 bases). The CDR3 has 16 amino acids. Germline CDR1 is LGHDT and CDR2 is YNNKEL (reference sequence). V shed 4 bases and J shed 4 bases, with 17 bases lying between them.